The 14 T cell receptor beta chains below all came from one sample that was sequenced in a study of chemoradiotherapy in HPV16-positive cancers. The method was immunoSEQ multiplex PCR; TCRdb's version includes in-frame clones alone and lacks a portion of them. The profile covers around 20,000 clones, with 73% appearing a single time and 2% to 3% taken by the ten largest. Collection took place from a patient who underwent chemoradiotherapy. The source is a human donor with HPV-associated anogenital cancer.

The chain couples TRBV7-6 to TRBJ2-1; a possible D gene is TRBD1 (6 bases). This CDR3 spans 15 amino acids. Germline lookup yields CDR1 SGHVS and CDR2 FNYEAQ. With 4 bases removed from V and 2 bases from J, the gap between germline ends came to 12 bases. CDR3 sequence reads: CASSSGRGTYNEQFF. DNA of the CDR3: TGTGCCAGCAGCTCAGGCAGGGGCACCTACAATGAGCAGTTCTTC. Looking up the rest from reference TRBV7-6 and TRBJ2-1 gives the full variable domain: GAGVSQSPRYKVTKRGQDVALRCDPISGHVSLYWYRQALGQGPEFLTYFNYEAQQDKSGLPNDRFSAERPEGSISTLTIQRTEQRDSAMYRCASSSGRGTYNEQFFGPGTRLTVL.

The chain has TRBV5-4 and TRBJ2-5; 8 nucleotides align to TRBD1. V lost 4 bases to trimming and J lost 6 bases; unmatched junction nucleotides: 5. Looked up from germline, CDR1 is SGHNT and CDR2 is YYREEE (reference sequence). The CDR3 is made up of 13 amino acids. This chain's CDR3 is CASSLDRGKTQYF. The CDR3, as DNA: TGTGCCAGCAGCCTTGACAGGGGAAAGACCCAGTACTTC.

The V gene is TRBV29-1, the J gene TRBJ1-1; possible D gene TRBD1, 6 bases. V was shortened by 6 bases and J by 1 base, with 12 bases between the two germline ends. Germline CDR1 and CDR2: SQVTM and ANQGSEA. This CDR3 contains 13 residues. The CDR3 protein is CSVNRDPNTEAFF. The CDR3 nucleotides read TGCAGCGTCAACAGGGATCCGAACACTGAAGCTTTCTTT.

In nucleotides, the CDR3 is TGTGCTAGTGGCCGCGGGACAGGCTACGAGCAGTACTTC. Translating it yields CASGRGTGYEQYF. J is TRBJ2-7 and V is TRBV12-5; 8 positions match TRBD1. J gave up 3 bases and V 6 bases, and 4 bases lay outside the gene matches. Germline V gives CDR1 LGHNT, CDR2 FRNRAP. This CDR3 is built from 13 residues.

This chain uses TRBV28 with TRBJ1-1; D not certain. Trimming removed 8 bases from V and 3 bases from J, with 13 bases in between. The CDR3 spans 13 residues. Germline CDR1 MDHEN, CDR2 SYDVKM. This CDR3 reads CASQEGRHTEAFF. DNA for the CDR3: TGTGCCAGCCAAGAGGGAAGGCACACTGAAGCTTTCTTT.

The chain has TRBV6-5 and TRBJ1-6, with TRBD1 matching over 8 bases. CDR1 and CDR2 from the germline V gene are MNHEY and SVGAGI. V lost 0 bases and J lost 10; bases outside the gene matches: 5. The CDR3 totals 15 residues. The CDR3 bases are TGTGCCAGCAGTTACTCGCCAGGGGGCTTGTCACCCCTCCACTTT. This gives the protein CASSYSPGGLSPLHF.

The chain carries TRBV14 and TRBJ1-1; TRBD1 agrees at 10 bases. The germline V gene has CDR1 SGHDN and CDR2 FVKESK. The CDR3 is 15 amino acids. After removal of 4 bases from V and 4 bases from J, the junction contained 6 bases not matched to a gene. The CDR3 DNA sequence: TGTGCCAGCAGCCCTCGACAGGGGGCCGGCACTGAAGCTTTCTTT. Protein product: CASSPRQGAGTEAFF.

This clone was detected only a few times. This rearrangement joins TRBV7-2 to TRBJ2-1, with TRBD1 matching 7 bases. CDR3 length equals 15 residues. J was trimmed by 2 bases and V by 2 bases; bases with no gene match: 3. Germline-derived CDR1 and CDR2 are SGHTA and FQGNSA. The CDR3 DNA reads TGTGCCAGCAGCTTAAAACAGGGGCCCTACAATGAGCAGTTCTTC. Its translation: CASSLKQGPYNEQFF.

The chain employs TRBV23-1 and TRBJ1-6; 8 positions match TRBD1. TRBV23-1 is classed as an ORF, of uncertain function. J lost 6 bases, V lost 0 bases, and 4 bases had no gene match. The CDR3 spans 16 residues. The CDR3 loop is CASSQSDRVSNSPLHF. CDR3 coding DNA: TGCGCCAGCAGTCAATCGGACAGGGTTAGTAATTCACCCCTCCACTTT.

V is TRBV6-5 and J is TRBJ1-1; the D gene is possibly TRBD1 (6 bases). The length of the CDR3 is 13 residues. The germline CDR1 and CDR2 sequences are MNHEY and SVGAGI. Trimming left V 8 bases short and J 4 bases short, with 14 bases between. The CDR3 DNA reads TGTGCCAGCGTGGACAGCCTCCTCACTGAAGCTTTCTTT. It specifies CASVDSLLTEAFF.

This clone was seen just once. The chain couples TRBV5-1 to TRBJ1-1; D unclear. Germline CDR1 is SGHRS and CDR2 is YFSETQ. The CDR3 loop spans 12 amino acids. Trimming cost V 4 bases and J 7 bases, with 11 bases left between them. The CDR3 nucleotides are TGCGCCAGCAGCAGCAGGACCGATGAAGCTTTCTTT. Protein product: CASSSRTDEAFF.

The gene calls are TRBV7-8 and TRBJ2-2; D is uncertain. CDR3 length: 14 residues. Germline V gene sequence: CDR1 SGHVS, CDR2 FQNEAQ. V shed 3 bases and J shed 0 bases, with 5 bases lying between them. Here the CDR3 DNA reads TGTGCCAGCAGCTTGGGTACGAACACCGGGGAGCTGTTTTTT. It codes for CASSLGTNTGELFF.

The chain employs TRBV28 and TRBJ1-1; tentative D call: TRBD1 (5 bases). Germline CDR1 reads MDHEN; CDR2 reads SYDVKM. The CDR3 contains 13 residues. V lost 4 bases and J lost 3, with 9 bases in between. The CDR3 spells CASSSRVYTEAFF. The CDR3 DNA reads as TGTGCCAGCAGTTCCAGGGTGTACACTGAAGCTTTCTTT.

In its sample, this clone was seen a few times. The V gene is TRBV2, the J gene TRBJ2-7, with D tentatively TRBD1 (6 bases). Germline CDR1 is SNHLY and CDR2 is FYNNEI. Between the trimmed V and J ends, which lost 4 bases and 2 bases, there was a span of 9 bases. The CDR3 length is 13 residues. The CDR3 protein is CASSVNRAYEQYF. The CDR3 region has the DNA TGTGCCAGCAGTGTGAACAGGGCCTACGAGCAGTACTTC.